The rows below give T cell receptor beta chains drawn from one sample of a study of beta chain features in type 1 diabetes. The repertoire was sequenced with immunoSEQ multiplex PCR; TCRdb's copy has only in-frame clones and lacks some. This sample has about 250,000 clones, with around 9.9% found just once. The specimen sequenced was naive CD4+ T cells from blood. The receptors were sampled from a man younger than 40 with type 1 diabetes. Each CDR3 is given with its conserved first and last residue. A D gene is named only where the DNA matches it firmly. Not every row has a clone size; where given, it reads once, few, many or a size class.

clone size: NA
D gene: NA
J gene: TRBJ2-1
V gene: TRBV2
CDR3 protein: CASSSTGTSYNEQFF
CDR3 DNA: TGTGCCAGCAGTTCAACAGGGACGTCCTACAATGAGCAGTTCTTC

clone size: NA
D gene: NA
J gene: TRBJ2-7
V gene: TRBV5-1
CDR3 protein: CASSFTYEQYF
CDR3 DNA: TGCGCCAGCAGCTTCACCTACGAGCAGTACTTC

clone size: NA
D gene: TRBD2
J gene: TRBJ2-1
V gene: TRBV5-4
CDR3 protein: CASSLVAGSRSYNEQFF
CDR3 DNA: TGTGCCAGCAGCTTAGTAGCGGGGAGCCGCTCCTACAATGAGCAGTTCTTC

clone size: NA
D gene: NA
J gene: TRBJ1-2
V gene: TRBV7-9
CDR3 protein: CASSLEMSSYGYTF
CDR3 DNA: TGTGCCAGCAGCTTAGAGATGTCTAGCTATGGCTACACCTTC

clone size: few
D gene: NA
J gene: TRBJ1-2
V gene: TRBV15
CDR3 protein: CATSRDPGNYGYTF
CDR3 DNA: TGTGCCACCAGCAGAGATCCCGGGAACTATGGCTACACCTTC

clone size: NA
D gene: NA
J gene: TRBJ2-7
V gene: TRBV14
CDR3 protein: CASSHTGSLAYEQYF
CDR3 DNA: TGTGCCAGCAGCCACACGGGATCCCTAGCCTACGAGCAGTACTTC

clone size: NA
D gene: NA
J gene: TRBJ2-7
V gene: TRBV11-2
CDR3 protein: CASSPRAGPFSYEQYF
CDR3 DNA: TGTGCCAGCAGCCCTCGGGCGGGCCCCTTCTCCTACGAGCAGTACTTC

clone size: NA
D gene: TRBD1
J gene: TRBJ2-5
V gene: TRBV4-1
CDR3 protein: CASSQEGTGQETQYF
CDR3 DNA: TGCGCCAGCAGCCAAGAGGGGACAGGGCAAGAGACCCAGTACTTC

clone size: few
D gene: NA
J gene: TRBJ1-6
V gene: TRBV2
CDR3 protein: CASSEALMSASPLHF
CDR3 DNA: TGTGCCAGCAGTGAAGCGCTGATGAGCGCGTCACCCCTCCACTTT

clone size: NA
D gene: NA
J gene: TRBJ2-5
V gene: TRBV7-3
CDR3 protein: CASSLTNQETQYF
CDR3 DNA: TGTGCCAGCAGCTTAACTAACCAAGAGACCCAGTACTTC

clone size: few
D gene: NA
J gene: TRBJ1-1
V gene: TRBV5-1
CDR3 protein: CASSLEGVQNTEAFF
CDR3 DNA: TGCGCCAGCAGCTTGGAGGGGGTTCAGAACACTGAAGCTTTCTTT

clone size: few
D gene: NA
J gene: TRBJ1-1
V gene: TRBV5-1
CDR3 protein: CASSQQENTEAFF
CDR3 DNA: TGCGCCAGCAGCCAACAGGAGAACACTGAAGCTTTCTTT

clone size: NA
D gene: NA
J gene: TRBJ2-3
V gene: TRBV7-9
CDR3 protein: CASSAQVAPSTDTQYF
CDR3 DNA: TGTGCCAGCAGCGCCCAAGTAGCGCCTAGCACAGATACGCAGTATTTT

clone size: NA
D gene: NA
J gene: TRBJ2-4
V gene: TRBV5-1
CDR3 protein: CASSLDLAKNIQYF
CDR3 DNA: TGCGCCAGCAGCTTGGATCTAGCCAAAAACATTCAGTACTTC

clone size: few
D gene: NA
J gene: TRBJ2-2
V gene: TRBV4-2
CDR3 protein: CASSQDPVGSGELFF
CDR3 DNA: TGTGCCAGCAGCCAAGATCCCGTCGGGTCCGGGGAGCTGTTTTTT

clone size: NA
D gene: NA
J gene: TRBJ2-1
V gene: TRBV4-3
CDR3 protein: CAAGTRGDEQFF
CDR3 DNA: TGCGCTGCCGGGACCAGGGGAGATGAGCAGTTCTTC

clone size: few
D gene: TRBD2
J gene: TRBJ2-5
V gene: TRBV5-4
CDR3 protein: CASSLKAGGLETQYF
CDR3 DNA: TGTGCCAGCAGCTTAAAAGCGGGGGGGTTAGAGACCCAGTACTTC

clone size: NA
D gene: NA
J gene: TRBJ2-6
V gene: TRBV19
CDR3 protein: CASSERHSGANVLTF
CDR3 DNA: TGTGCCAGTAGTGAGAGACACTCTGGGGCCAACGTCCTGACTTTC

clone size: few
D gene: TRBD1
J gene: TRBJ1-1
V gene: TRBV13
CDR3 protein: CASSRRQGGGFTEAFF
CDR3 DNA: TGTGCCAGCAGCCGAAGACAGGGTGGAGGTTTCACTGAAGCTTTCTTT